The 30 T cell receptor beta chains presented below share a single source sample, sequenced in a study of blood T cell repertoires in COVID-19. Repertoires were generated with immunoSEQ multiplex PCR, while TCRdb's copy carries only in-frame clones and drops some. The sample shows 50,000 to 70,000 clones, around 65% of them seen only once. Sequencing was done on a sample of PBMCs or T cells enriched from blood (not recorded which). The receptor set was obtained from a woman aged 60 to 75 who had been exposed to COVID-19.

The chain carries TRBV9 and TRBJ2-1; weak D call: TRBD1 (5 bases). V lost 2 bases and J lost 8, with 5 bases in between. Germline CDR1 is SGDLS and CDR2 is YYNGEE. This CDR3 has 11 amino acids. In DNA form, the CDR3 reads TGTGCCAGCAGCGTGGGGCATGAGCAGTTCTTC. This gives the protein CASSVGHEQFF.

The chain uses TRBV4-3 and TRBJ2-5; 8 bases are shared with TRBD1. Germline V lookup: CDR1 LGHNA, CDR2 YSLEER. The CDR3 has 15 residues. V lost 2 bases and J lost 5; bases outside the gene matches: 7. The CDR3 loop is CASSQLDRDGETQYF. The CDR3 nucleotides are TGCGCCAGCAGCCAACTGGACAGGGACGGGGAGACCCAGTACTTC.

This clone was found a few times. This rearrangement joins TRBV3-1 (or the pseudogene TRBV3-2) to TRBJ1-5; 9 nucleotides match TRBD1. The germline V gene encodes CDR1 LGHDT and CDR2 YNNKEL (reference sequence). The CDR3 runs to 16 residues. J gave up 3 bases and V 0 bases, and 3 bases lay outside the gene matches. CDR3 sequence: CASSQDHRGLNQPQHF. The CDR3 DNA sequence: TGTGCCAGCAGCCAAGACCACAGGGGGCTCAATCAGCCCCAGCATTTT.

At least ten counts were recorded for this clone. This chain uses TRBV6-5 with TRBJ1-5, with D maybe TRBD1 (6 bases). This CDR3 contains 13 residues. The V and J ends lost 6 bases and 9 bases respectively, with 15 bases between them. CDR1 is MNHEY, CDR2 SVGAGI, per germline. CDR3 residues: CASRSYQGRPQHF. DNA of the CDR3: TGTGCCAGCAGAAGCTACCAGGGGCGGCCCCAGCATTTT.

The rearrangement links TRBV24-1 to TRBJ1-1; 7 positions agree with TRBD1. Germline values: CDR1 KGHDR, CDR2 SFDVKD. The CDR3 is 13 amino acids. J lost 6 bases, V lost 4 bases, and 4 bases had no gene match. CDR3 region: CATSDPGTAEAFF. Here the CDR3 DNA reads TGTGCCACCAGTGACCCCGGGACAGCTGAAGCTTTCTTT.

The rearrangement joins TRBV9 to TRBJ2-6; TRBD1 is a possible D gene (5 bases). Germline lookup yields CDR1 SGDLS and CDR2 YYNGEE. V was clipped by 0 bases and J by 2 bases, with 9 bases between them. CDR3 size: 16 residues. DNA for the CDR3: TGTGCCAGCAGCGTAGAAAGGGGCACTGGGGCCAACGTCCTGACTTTC. Amino acid sequence: CASSVERGTGANVLTF.

V usage is TRBV5-6 and J usage is TRBJ2-2, with 7 bases fitting TRBD1. Germline values: CDR1 SGHDT, CDR2 YYEEEE. V lost 5 bases to trimming and J lost 3 bases; unmatched junction nucleotides: 4. This CDR3 comprises 14 residues. The CDR3 reads CASRYRGYTGELFF. Here the CDR3 DNA reads TGTGCCAGCAGATACAGGGGATACACCGGGGAGCTGTTTTTT. Together with reference TRBV5-6 and TRBJ2-2, the CDR3 gives the full variable domain: DAGVTQSPTHLIKTRGQQVTLRCSPKSGHDTVSWYQQALGQGPQFIFQYYEEEERQRGNFPDRFSGHQFPNYSSELNVNALLLGDSALYLCASRYRGYTGELFFGEGSRLTVL.

The chain joins TRBV5-5 to TRBJ2-3; 14 bases fit TRBD2. V shed 4 bases, J shed 1 base, and the junction held 8 bases outside the gene matches. Per germline, CDR1 SGHKS and CDR2 YYEKEE (reference sequence). The CDR3 is 18 residues long. The CDR3 DNA reads as TGTGCCAGCAGCCCCGGGACTAGCGGGAGTATGGGCACAGATACGCAGTATTTT. This sequence encodes CASSPGTSGSMGTDTQYF.

V and J are TRBV6-2 or TRBV6-3 and TRBJ2-1; 9 positions match TRBD1. The CDR3 length is 15 residues. With V trimmed by 1 base and J by 11 bases, 9 bases remained unmatched. The germline gives CDR1 MNHEY, CDR2 SVGEGT. The CDR3 DNA follows: TGTGCCAGCAGTTACTTAATGGGACAGGGTAGTAAGCAGTTCTTC. It codes for CASSYLMGQGSKQFF.

This chain links TRBV29-1 with TRBJ1-1; 8 bases are a match to TRBD1. V gave up 4 bases and J gave up 5 bases; unmatched junction bases: 6. Germline CDR1 is SQVTM and CDR2 is ANQGSEA. The CDR3 loop spans 13 amino acids. The CDR3 loop reads CSVAHRGTTEAFF. In DNA form, the CDR3 reads TGCAGCGTTGCCCACAGGGGGACTACTGAAGCTTTCTTT.

The genes are TRBV28 and TRBJ2-3, with D possibly matching TRBD1 (5 bases). Germline CDR1 is MDHEN and CDR2 is SYDVKM. The CDR3 consists of 15 residues. V was cut by 7 bases and J by 2 bases, with 16 bases left in between. The CDR3 reads CASITTAYLTDTQYF. CDR3 nucleotides: TGTGCCAGCATCACGACAGCCTATCTCACAGATACGCAGTATTTT. Full variable domain (rest looked up from reference TRBV28 and TRBJ2-3): DVKVTQSSRYLVKRTGEKVFLECVQDMDHENMFWYRQDPGLGLRLIYFSYDVKMKEKGDIPEGYSVSREKKERFSLILESASTNQTSMYLCASITTAYLTDTQYFGPGTRLTVL.

This chain connects TRBV5-5 to TRBJ2-2; D is perhaps TRBD2 (5 bases). Germline-derived CDR1 and CDR2 are SGHKS and YYEKEE (reference sequence). Trimming stripped 5 bases from V and 7 bases from J, with 6 bases between. This CDR3 is built from 11 residues. Here the CDR3 DNA reads TGTGCCAGCAGGGGAGTCGGGGAGCTGTTTTTT. This encodes CASRGVGELFF.

The chain's CDR3 is CASSFSGLATDTQYF. The CDR3 coding sequence is TGTGCCAGCAGTTTTTCGGGACTAGCAACAGATACGCAGTATTTT. This chain uses TRBV28 with TRBJ2-3; TRBD2 matches at 9 bases. The CDR3 loop spans 15 amino acids. Germline values: CDR1 MDHEN, CDR2 SYDVKM. J gave up 3 bases and V 3 bases, and 4 bases lay outside the gene matches.

The rearrangement joins TRBV2 to TRBJ1-5; 7 bases fit TRBD1. This CDR3 region has 14 residues. The ends lost 4 bases at V and 8 bases at J; junction bases unmatched: 8. Germline CDR1 is SNHLY and CDR2 is FYNNEI. CDR3 residues: CASSADRVSEPQHF. The DNA of the CDR3 is TGTGCCAGCAGTGCAGACAGGGTTAGCGAGCCCCAGCATTTT.

This clone was counted between two and nine times. The chain is built from TRBV7-2 and TRBJ2-4; perhaps TRBD2 as D (6 bases). Germline V gives CDR1 SGHTA, CDR2 FQGNSA. This CDR3 region has 15 residues. V was cut by 6 bases and J by 7 bases, with 19 bases left in between. The CDR3 DNA is TGTGCCAGCAGGATGTCGGGAGTGGGGCTGAACATTCAGTACTTC. Translated, it gives CASRMSGVGLNIQYF.

The chain employs TRBV5-1 and TRBJ2-5; TRBD2 matches at 9 bases. This CDR3 region has 17 residues. The germline V gene has CDR1 SGHRS and CDR2 YFSETQ. J gave up 2 bases and V 0 bases, and 8 bases lay outside the gene matches. The CDR3, as DNA: TGCGCCAGCAGCTTGGGGCTAGCGGGAAGGAGGCAAGAGACCCAGTACTTC. It translates to CASSLGLAGRRQETQYF.

The chain combines TRBV28 with TRBJ2-6; no reliable D call. The CDR3 is 16 residues long. Germline values: CDR1 MDHEN, CDR2 SYDVKM. V was pared by 6 bases and J by 4 bases, with 16 bases between. The CDR3 DNA follows: TGTGCCAGCAGCCGATCTGGTACTCCCGGGGCCAACGTCCTGACTTTC. This encodes CASSRSGTPGANVLTF.

The chain carries TRBV6-6 and TRBJ1-2; possible D gene TRBD1, 6 bases. This CDR3 region has 14 residues. Germline V gives CDR1 MNHNY, CDR2 SVGAGI (reference sequence). Trimming took 0 bases from V and 7 from J, leaving 12 bases between them. CDR3: CASSYSGQGIGYTF. CDR3 bases: TGTGCCAGCAGTTACTCTGGGCAGGGGATTGGCTACACCTTC.

This clone was observed a single time. The chain uses TRBV10-3 and TRBJ2-2, with 9 bases identical to TRBD1. Germline CDR1 reads ENHRY; CDR2 reads SYGVKD. The junction had 13 bases not matched to a gene; V was cut back by 3 bases and J by 8 bases. This CDR3 region has 17 residues. The CDR3 sequence is CAISDLTGGFGDGELFF. The CDR3 DNA is TGTGCCATCAGTGACCTTACAGGGGGCTTTGGAGATGGGGAGCTGTTTTTT.

This rearrangement joins TRBV28 to TRBJ2-2; tentatively, D is TRBD1 (6 bases). Per germline, CDR1 MDHEN and CDR2 SYDVKM. V was cut by 6 bases and J by 4 bases, with 12 bases left in between. This CDR3 spans 14 amino acids. CDR3 sequence (DNA): TGTGCCAGCAGGACAGGTTCGGGCACCGGGGAGCTGTTTTTT. Protein sequence: CASRTGSGTGELFF.

The chain is built from TRBV18 and TRBJ1-2, with 7 bases matching TRBD1. CDR3 size: 13 residues. Looked up from germline, CDR1 is KGHSH and CDR2 is LQKENI. With V trimmed by 5 bases and J by 3 bases, 3 bases remained unmatched. CDR3 residues: CASSEDRDYGYTF. The CDR3 DNA is TGTGCCAGCTCAGAAGACAGGGACTATGGCTACACCTTC.

This clone has just one count. This chain joins TRBV19 and TRBJ1-5, with 7 bases that match TRBD1. Germline CDR1 reads LNHDA; CDR2 reads SQIVND (reference sequence). The CDR3 length is 16 residues. Trimming took 6 bases from V and 9 from J; bases not matched to a gene: 17. Here the CDR3 DNA reads TGTGCCAGTAGCGCACTTACCGGGACAGTGATCCCGCCCCAGCATTTT. Translation gives CASSALTGTVIPPQHF.

V gene TRBV24-1 combines with J gene TRBJ2-1; 7 positions match TRBD2. Trimming cost V 8 bases and J 4 bases; bases outside gene matches: 7. The CDR3 runs to 14 residues. Germline values: CDR1 KGHDR, CDR2 SFDVKD. For the CDR3, the DNA is TGTGCCACCACGGCTAGCGGAGATTACAATGAGCAGTTCTTC. Encoded protein: CATTASGDYNEQFF.

This chain joins TRBV24-1 and TRBJ2-4; 7 positions match TRBD1. Losses at the gene ends were 4 bases for V and 0 bases for J; bases not matched to a gene: 8. CDR1 and CDR2 from the germline V gene are KGHDR and SFDVKD. The CDR3 has 17 amino acids. CDR3 sequence (DNA): TGTGCCACCAGTGAATCTACAGGGGTAGGAGCCAAAAACATTCAGTACTTC. This sequence encodes CATSESTGVGAKNIQYF.

The chain couples TRBV10-3 to TRBJ1-5; TRBD1 aligns across 8 bases. The V gene's germline CDR1 is ENHRY and CDR2 SYGVKD. The CDR3 covers 16 residues. V shed 0 bases and J 5 bases; nucleotides not matched to a gene: 6. The CDR3 sequence is CAISESSNRGDQPQHF. For the CDR3, the DNA is TGTGCCATCAGTGAGTCGAGCAACAGGGGGGATCAGCCCCAGCATTTT.

The chain couples TRBV27 to TRBJ1-4, with 7 bases fitting TRBD1. J gave up 7 bases and V 3 bases, and 11 bases lay outside the gene matches. The CDR3 spans 16 residues. Germline V CDR1 and CDR2: MNHEY, SMNVEV (reference sequence). CDR3 bases: TGTGCCAGCAGTTTTGCCCCACAGGGGATAGGTGAAAAACTGTTTTTT. As protein: CASSFAPQGIGEKLFF.

This chain uses TRBV28 with TRBJ2-4, with D possibly matching TRBD2 (6 bases). The germline gives CDR1 MDHEN, CDR2 SYDVKM. The CDR3 consists of 16 residues. V dropped 6 bases and J dropped 1 base, with 16 bases sitting between them. In DNA, the CDR3 is TGTGCCAGCAGCTACGGGAGTAAGGGGGCCAAAAACATTCAGTACTTC. Translation: CASSYGSKGAKNIQYF.

This chain links TRBV11-3 with TRBJ2-2; TRBD1 matches at 9 bases. Germline trimming cut 4 bases from V and 1 base from J; bases unmatched to any gene: 1. This CDR3 contains 15 residues. Germline values: CDR1 SGHNT, CDR2 YENEEA. DNA of the CDR3: TGTGCCAGCAGCTCGGGACAGGGGAACACCGGGGAGCTGTTTTTT. As protein: CASSSGQGNTGELFF.

The CDR3 protein is CASSQTTSGGSYSNTGELFF. Written as DNA, the CDR3 is TGCGCCAGCAGCCAAACCACTAGCGGGGGGTCATACTCGAACACCGGGGAGCTGTTTTTT. The chain recombines TRBV5-1 with TRBJ2-2; 12 bases map to TRBD2. In germline, CDR1 is SGHRS, CDR2 YFSETQ. With V trimmed by 4 bases and J by 0 bases, 13 bases remained unmatched. CDR3 length: 20 amino acids.

This clone was seen only a few times. The chain links TRBV30 to TRBJ1-1; D remains unclear. Germline-derived CDR1 and CDR2 are GTSNPN and SVGIG (reference sequence). V lost 3 bases and J lost 11, with 13 bases in between. The CDR3 loop spans 11 amino acids. The CDR3 protein is CAWSHDNDAFF. The CDR3 coding sequence is TGTGCCTGGAGCCACGACAATGACGCTTTCTTT.